This is a list of T cell receptor beta chains from one sample in a study of blood T cell repertoires in COVID-19. Some clones are missing from TCRdb's copy, which holds only in-frame ones; the method was immunoSEQ multiplex PCR. This table has tens of thousands of clones, roughly 85% appearing once. Sequenced material: peripheral blood. These receptors originate from a woman aged 60-75 years with COVID-19, enrolled during active disease. The CDR3 runs from the conserved cysteine through the conserved F or W. Fields, in order: V gene, CDR3 length, D gene, CDR3 protein. The D gene is left open where the match is weak.

TRBV5-6 | 15 | TRBD1 | CASSLAGQGAYEQYF
TRBV28 | 14 | - | CASSLRWGGSGYTF
TRBV6-2/TRBV6-3 | 13 | - | CASSKGREGTQYF
TRBV10-3 | 15 | TRBD1 | CAISEKDRVSYEQYF
TRBV7-2 | 14 | TRBD1 | CASSLAGGRYGYTF
TRBV6-1 | 15 | TRBD1 | CASSDAGQLNEKLFF
TRBV29-1 | 14 | - | CSVDGGATYNEQFF
TRBV7-2 | 14 | - | CASSQGGGNQPQHF
TRBV29-1 | 15 | TRBD2 | CSVDIGLAGYNEQFF
TRBV23-1 | 15 | - | CASSQLYSSNTEAFF
TRBV5-6 | 14 | TRBD1 | CASSGATGGYGYTF
TRBV5-1 | 15 | - | CASSLFHRDTGELFF
TRBV27 | 17 | TRBD1 | CASSSPGQGRTKNIQYF
TRBV10-3 | 16 | - | CAISAGIGQSTDTQYF
TRBV7-6 | 15 | TRBD1 | CASSLGEGQYGELFF
TRBV15 | 13 | - | CATSSQGEQPQHF
TRBV9 | 15 | TRBD2 | CASSELAGAGETQYF
TRBV18 | 18 | TRBD1 | CASSPRTGGPATNEKLFF
TRBV7-2 | 16 | - | CASSFGTTGSEDTQYF
TRBV5-1 | 15 | - | CASGRDGSVEETQYF
TRBV21-1 | 17 | - | CASSNGRTGGWSDIQYF
TRBV6-6 | 15 | - | CASSYSAGIGYGYTF
TRBV19 | 12 | TRBD1 | CASSDRADEQFF
TRBV9 | 12 | - | CASSGSRGTIYF
TRBV5-1 | 14 | - | CASSLSGEGYGYTF
TRBV28 | 11 | TRBD1 | CASRGQFPAFF
TRBV3-1/TRBV3-2 | 14 | - | CASSQDLVSYEQYF
TRBV6-5 | 15 | - | CASTYSSSYNSPLHF
TRBV7-2 | 14 | TRBD2 | CASSSSSGGKTQYF
TRBV2 | 12 | - | CASSEQVFGYTF
TRBV7-9 | 13 | - | CASSPRGQETQYF
TRBV7-3 | 16 | - | CASSLMNVTANYGYTF
TRBV13 | 20 | TRBD1 | CASSLGSGTGGAVEIYGYTF
TRBV3-1/TRBV3-2 | 14 | - | CASSQEWSNYGYTF
TRBV18 | 18 | - | CASSPTTISRQQNEKLFF
TRBV7-9 | 15 | - | CASSLEGGAGEKLFF
TRBV30 | 15 | TRBD1 | CAWSTLGQGNSPLHF
TRBV7-2 | 15 | - | CASRVRDTNTGELFF